This TCR beta chain was found in a study of blood T cells in healthy people across ages. Study-level information: When template switching was applied, about one barcoded beta molecule was captured per two T cells.

This clonotype came up a few times. The CDR3 spans 15 residues. The junction had 8 bases not matched to a gene; V was cut back by 10 bases and J by 0 bases. Germline V gene data show CDR1 as MNHNS and CDR2 as SASEGT. Total RNA extraction produced at least 5 micrograms (per sample) for the study. For the second PCR, which ran for 7 to 11 cycles, a sample-barcoded 5' primer and a J-beta primer mix were used. MiXCR, applied by TCRdb to the 5' RACE reads, yields one record per CDR3 protein. The sample yields about 1,600,000 distinct CDR3 sequences, roughly 40% seen once. The chain links TRBV6-1 to TRBJ2-5; TRBD2 agrees at 10 bases. Sequenced material: blood. This receptor was obtained from a woman aged 18-29 years in good health. The CDR3 protein is CANSAGGYYQETQYF. CDR3 sequence (DNA): TGTGCCAACTCAGCGGGAGGGTACTACCAAGAGACCCAGTACTTC.